This T cell receptor beta chain was found in a study of blood T cell repertoires in COVID-19. As for the study in general: Collection of acute and convalescent COVID-19 samples took place in the United States, Italy and Spain. Sources were T cells, B-cell-depleted T cells, or PBMCs; the material itself was cDNA or gDNA.

Measured with immunoSEQ multiplex PCR; TCRdb has only the in-frame clones, and not every one. Of 40,000 to 55,000 clones listed, roughly nine tenths are singletons. The CDR3 runs 15 residues. Germline values: CDR1 SGHRS, CDR2 YFSETQ. The V and J ends lost 0 bases and 4 bases respectively, with 13 bases between them. The sample taken for sequencing was peripheral blood. The chain links TRBV5-1 to TRBJ1-2; no clear D. The source of this sequence is an older man with active COVID-19. As DNA, the CDR3 is TGCGCCAGCAGCTTGGAGGTCGACAAACCCTATGGCTACACCTTC. Translated: CASSLEVDKPYGYTF.